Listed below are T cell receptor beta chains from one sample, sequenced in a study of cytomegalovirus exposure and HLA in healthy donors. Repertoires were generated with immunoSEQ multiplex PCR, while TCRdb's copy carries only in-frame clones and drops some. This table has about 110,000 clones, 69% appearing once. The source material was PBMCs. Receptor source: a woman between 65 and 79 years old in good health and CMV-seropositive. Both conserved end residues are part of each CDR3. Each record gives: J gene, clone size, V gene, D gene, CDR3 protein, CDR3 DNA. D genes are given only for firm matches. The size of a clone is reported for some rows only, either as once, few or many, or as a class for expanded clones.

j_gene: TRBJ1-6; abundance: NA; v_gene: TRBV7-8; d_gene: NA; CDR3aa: CASSLVGDSPLHF; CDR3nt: TGTGCCAGCAGCTTAGTAGGGGATTCACCCCTCCACTTT
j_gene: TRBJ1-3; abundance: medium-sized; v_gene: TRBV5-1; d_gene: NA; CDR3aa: CASSLDRGSGNTIYF; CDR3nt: TGCGCCAGCAGCTTGGACCGAGGCTCTGGAAACACCATATATTTT
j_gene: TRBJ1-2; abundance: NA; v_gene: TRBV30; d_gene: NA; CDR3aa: CAWSNRYYGYTF; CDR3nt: TGTGCCTGGAGCAACAGATACTATGGCTACACCTTC
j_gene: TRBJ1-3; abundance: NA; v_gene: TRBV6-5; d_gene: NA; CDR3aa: CASRLTGASGNTIYF; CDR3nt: TGTGCCAGCAGACTCACGGGAGCCTCTGGAAACACCATATATTTT
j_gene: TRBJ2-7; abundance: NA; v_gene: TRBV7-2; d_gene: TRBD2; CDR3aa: CASSLTSGLGEQYF; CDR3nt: TGTGCCAGCAGCTTGACTAGCGGGCTGGGGGAGCAGTACTTC
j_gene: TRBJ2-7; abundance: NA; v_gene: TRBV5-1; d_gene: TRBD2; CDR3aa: CASSLGRYKRGVVYEQYF; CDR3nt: TGCGCCAGCAGCTTGGGACGTTACAAGCGGGGGGTGGTCTACGAGCAGTACTTC
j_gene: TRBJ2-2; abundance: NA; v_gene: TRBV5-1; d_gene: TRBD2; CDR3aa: CASSRGTSGNTGELFF; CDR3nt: TGCGCCAGCAGCCGCGGGACTAGCGGGAACACCGGGGAGCTGTTTTTT
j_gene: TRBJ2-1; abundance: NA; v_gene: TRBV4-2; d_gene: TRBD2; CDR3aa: CASSTTSGGYNEQFF; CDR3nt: TGTGCCAGCAGCACCACTAGCGGGGGGTACAATGAGCAGTTCTTC
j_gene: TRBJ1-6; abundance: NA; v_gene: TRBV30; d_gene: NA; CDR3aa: CAWIRENSPLHF; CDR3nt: TGTGCCTGGATCCGGGAAAATTCACCCCTCCACTTT
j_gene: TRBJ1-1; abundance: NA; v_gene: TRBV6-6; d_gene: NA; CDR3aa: CASSYVGGTEAFF; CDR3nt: TGTGCCAGCAGTTACGTAGGGGGCACTGAAGCTTTCTTT
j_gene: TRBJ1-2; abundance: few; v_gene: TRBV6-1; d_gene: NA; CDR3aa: CASSESAHTNYGYTF; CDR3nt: TGTGCCAGCAGTGAATCTGCACATACTAACTATGGCTACACCTTC
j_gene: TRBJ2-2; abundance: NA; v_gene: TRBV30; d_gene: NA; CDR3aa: CAWSVWRGTAAFGELFF; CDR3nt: TGTGCCTGGAGTGTATGGAGGGGGACAGCGGCGTTCGGGGAGCTGTTTTTT
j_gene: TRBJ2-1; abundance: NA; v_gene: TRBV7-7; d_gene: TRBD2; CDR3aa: CASSLRPLTSGTTNYNEQFF; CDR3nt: TGTGCCAGCAGCTTACGCCCCCTAACTAGCGGGACTACTAATTACAATGAGCAGTTCTTC
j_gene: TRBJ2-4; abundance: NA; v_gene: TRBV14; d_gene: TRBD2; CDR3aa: CASSQMTSGGSKNIQYF; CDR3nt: TGTGCCAGCAGCCAAATGACTAGCGGGGGTTCCAAAAACATTCAGTACTTC
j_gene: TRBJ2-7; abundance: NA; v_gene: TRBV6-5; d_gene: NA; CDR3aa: CASSYPGPPYEQYF; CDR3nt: TGTGCCAGCAGTTATCCAGGTCCGCCCTATGAGCAGTACTTC
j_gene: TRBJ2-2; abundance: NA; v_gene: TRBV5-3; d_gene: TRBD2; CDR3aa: CARSSGGEGSPRGGELFF; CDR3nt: TGTGCCAGAAGCTCGGGGGGTGAGGGGTCTCCCCGGGGCGGGGAGCTGTTTTTT
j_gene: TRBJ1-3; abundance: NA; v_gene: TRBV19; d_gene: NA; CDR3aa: CASRLDSSGNTIYF; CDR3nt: TGTGCCAGTAGGTTGGACAGCTCTGGAAACACCATATATTTT
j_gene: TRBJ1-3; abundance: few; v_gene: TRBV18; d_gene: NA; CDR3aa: CASSPLSGAGNTIYF; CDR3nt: TGTGCCAGCTCACCACTCAGCGGTGCAGGAAACACCATATATTTT
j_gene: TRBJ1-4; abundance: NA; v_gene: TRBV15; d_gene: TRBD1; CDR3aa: CATSRGQGTPATNEKLFF; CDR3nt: TGTGCCACCAGCAGGGGACAGGGGACCCCGGCAACTAATGAAAAACTGTTTTTT
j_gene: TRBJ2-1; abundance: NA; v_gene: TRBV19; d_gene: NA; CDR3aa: CASSIGLANEQFF; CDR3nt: TGTGCCAGTAGTATCGGGTTAGCCAATGAGCAGTTCTTC
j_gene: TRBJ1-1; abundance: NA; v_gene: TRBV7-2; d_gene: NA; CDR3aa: CASSLADRAGTEAFF; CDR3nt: TGTGCCAGCAGCTTAGCCGATAGGGCGGGCACTGAAGCTTTCTTT
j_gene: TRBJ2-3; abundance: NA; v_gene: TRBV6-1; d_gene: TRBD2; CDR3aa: CASSDGTSQDTQYF; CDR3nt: TGTGCCAGCAGTGACGGGACTAGTCAGGATACGCAGTATTTT
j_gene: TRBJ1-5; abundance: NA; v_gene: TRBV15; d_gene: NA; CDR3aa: CATTRDIGNQPQHF; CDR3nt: TGTGCCACAACTCGGGACATTGGCAATCAGCCCCAGCATTTT
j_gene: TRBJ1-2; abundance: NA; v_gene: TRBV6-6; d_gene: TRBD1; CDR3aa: CASSYLSGQGARGYTF; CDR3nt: TGTGCCAGCAGTTACCTATCGGGACAGGGGGCTCGTGGCTACACCTTC
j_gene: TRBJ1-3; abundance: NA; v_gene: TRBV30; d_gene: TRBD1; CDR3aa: CAWRGQAGNTIYF; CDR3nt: TGTGCCTGGAGGGGACAGGCTGGAAACACCATATATTTT
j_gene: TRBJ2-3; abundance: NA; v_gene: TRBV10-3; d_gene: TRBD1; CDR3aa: CAISHGQGTDTQYF; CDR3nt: TGTGCCATCAGCCATGGACAGGGGACAGATACGCAGTATTTT
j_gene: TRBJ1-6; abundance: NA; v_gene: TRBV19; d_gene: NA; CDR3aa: CASSGEKLSSYNSPLHF; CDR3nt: TGTGCCAGTAGTGGAGAAAAGTTGAGCTCCTATAATTCACCCCTCCACTTT
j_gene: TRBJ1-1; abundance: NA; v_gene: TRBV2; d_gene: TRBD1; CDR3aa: CASRPGTGQGSEAFF; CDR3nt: TGTGCCAGCAGGCCAGGGACAGGGCAAGGTTCCGAAGCTTTCTTT
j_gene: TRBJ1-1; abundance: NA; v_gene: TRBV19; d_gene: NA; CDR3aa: CASMRNPNTEAFF; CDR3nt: TGTGCCAGTATGAGGAATCCGAACACTGAAGCTTTCTTT
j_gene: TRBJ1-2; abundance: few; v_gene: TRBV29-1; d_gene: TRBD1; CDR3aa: CSGTTGRNYGYTF; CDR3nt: TGCAGCGGCACGACAGGGCGAAACTATGGCTACACCTTC
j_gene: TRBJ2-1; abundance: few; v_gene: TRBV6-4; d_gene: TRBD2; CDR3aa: CASSVGLADPNEQFF; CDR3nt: TGTGCCAGCAGTGTGGGACTAGCGGACCCCAATGAGCAGTTCTTC
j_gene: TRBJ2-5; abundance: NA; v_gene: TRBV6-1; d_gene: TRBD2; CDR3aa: CASSSLGSGKETQYF; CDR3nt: TGTGCCAGCAGTTCATTAGGCAGCGGGAAAGAGACCCAGTACTTC
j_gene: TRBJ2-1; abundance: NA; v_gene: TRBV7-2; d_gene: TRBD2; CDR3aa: CASRQRGGLIDEQFF; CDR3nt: TGTGCCAGCAGACAGCGGGGGGGATTGATAGATGAGCAGTTCTTC
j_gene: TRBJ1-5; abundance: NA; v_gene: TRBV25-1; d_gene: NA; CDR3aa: CASGTGFQPQHF; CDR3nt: TGTGCCAGCGGTACAGGGTTTCAGCCCCAGCATTTT
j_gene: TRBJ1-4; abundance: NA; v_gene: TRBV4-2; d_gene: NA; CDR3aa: CASSQDSTGNNEKLFF; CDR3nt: TGTGCCAGCAGCCAAGATAGCACAGGGAATAATGAAAAACTGTTTTTT
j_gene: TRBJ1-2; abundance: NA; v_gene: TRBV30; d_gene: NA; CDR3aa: CAWRSGGSYGYTF; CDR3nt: TGTGCCTGGAGATCGGGGGGGTCGTATGGCTACACCTTC
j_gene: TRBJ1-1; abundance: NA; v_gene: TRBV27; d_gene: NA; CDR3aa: CASSRNRALNTEAFF; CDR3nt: TGTGCCAGCAGCCGTAACAGGGCCTTGAACACTGAAGCTTTCTTT
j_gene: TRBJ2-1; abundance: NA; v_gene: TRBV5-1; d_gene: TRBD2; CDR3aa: CASSPSAGSSYNEQFF; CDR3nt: TGCGCCAGCAGCCCATCAGCGGGAAGCTCCTACAATGAGCAGTTCTTC
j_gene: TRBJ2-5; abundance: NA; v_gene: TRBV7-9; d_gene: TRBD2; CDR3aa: CASSPNSGGQETQYF; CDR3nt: TGTGCCAGCAGCCCCAATAGCGGGGGCCAAGAGACCCAGTACTTC
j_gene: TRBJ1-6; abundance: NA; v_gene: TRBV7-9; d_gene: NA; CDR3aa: CASSLGAGSGNSPLHF; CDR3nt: TGTGCCAGCAGCTTAGGGGCAGGGTCGGGTAATTCACCCCTCCACTTT
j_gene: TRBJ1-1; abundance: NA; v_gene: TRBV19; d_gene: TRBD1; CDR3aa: CASRDRVATEAFF; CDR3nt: TGTGCCAGTAGAGACAGGGTGGCCACTGAAGCTTTCTTT
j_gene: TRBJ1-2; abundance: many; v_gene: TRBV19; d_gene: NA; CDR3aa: CASSSDYGYTF; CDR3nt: TGTGCCAGTAGTTCAGACTATGGCTACACCTTC